This T cell receptor beta chain was identified in a study of blood T cell repertoires in COVID-19. V gave up 8 bases and J gave up 7 bases, with 20 bases separating them. This CDR3 has 14 residues. In germline, CDR1 is SGHTA, CDR2 FQGNSA. Clones were read by immunoSEQ multiplex PCR, and TCRdb kept only the in-frame ones, dropping some. Of 55,000 to 90,000 clones listed, around 90% are singletons. The J gene is TRBJ1-2, the V gene TRBV7-2; D is ambiguous. The sequence derives from a human donor in a cohort sampled during active COVID-19. The sample taken for sequencing was peripheral blood. CDR3: CASGASVGSGGYTF. CDR3 DNA: TGTGCCAGCGGAGCGAGCGTCGGAAGCGGTGGCTACACCTTC.